In its sample, the clone carrying this T cell receptor beta chain was seen once. Its specificity is not known. The CDR3 spans 15 residues. Looked up from germline, CDR1 is GTSNPN and CDR2 is SVGIG (reference sequence). V lost 4 bases to trimming and J lost 4 bases, with 19 bases between them. The entry originates in a study of tumor-infiltrating lymphocytes in localized non-small cell lung cancer. Study details: From each patient, both tumor and uninvolved lung, non-adjacent to tumor, were sampled.

Generated by immunoSEQ multiplex PCR, the TCRdb table keeps only in-frame clones and is missing some. The data contain roughly 11,000 clones, 84% of them singletons. Study-wide findings and caveats: Tumor T-cell fraction from TCR sequencing was not associated with recurrence-free survival (p = 0.61).

This TCR derives from a human donor with non-small cell lung cancer. The sequenced material came from lung tumor tissue. The V call is TRBV30, the J call TRBJ1-1; a weak D match, TRBD1 (6 bases). The CDR3 reads CAWTLWGARGTEAFF. In DNA form, the CDR3 reads TGTGCCTGGACCCTGTGGGGGGCGCGGGGCACTGAAGCTTTCTTT. Drawing the rest from reference TRBV30 and TRBJ1-1, the complete variable domain is SQTIHQWPATLVQPVGSPLSLECTVEGTSNPNLYWYRQAAGRGLQLLFYSVGIGQISSEVPQNLSASRPQDRQFILSSKKLLLSDSGFYLCAWTLWGARGTEAFFGQGTRLTVV.